A single sample gave rise to the 23 T cell receptor beta chains below, sequenced in a study of blood T cell repertoires in COVID-19. TCRdb's table, derived via immunoSEQ multiplex PCR, lists solely in-frame clones and lacks some. The sample yields roughly 70,000 clones, around 74% seen once. Specimen: peripheral blood. These receptors were taken from a man aged 60 to 75 with COVID-19, enrolled during active disease.

This chain connects TRBV11-2 to TRBJ2-5; 14 nucleotides align to TRBD2. The germline V gene has CDR1 SGHAT and CDR2 FQNNGV. The junction had 10 bases not matched to a gene; V was cut back by 3 bases and J by 7 bases. The CDR3 sequence is 17 residues long. CDR3 nucleotides: TGTGCCAGCAGCTTTTCTGGACAGACTAGCGGGGGGGTGACCCAGTACTTC. It specifies CASSFSGQTSGGVTQYF.

This clone has just a few counts. The chain couples TRBV1 to TRBJ2-7; the D call of TRBD1 is as the table states it, not checked on the DNA. TRBV1 is a pseudogene locus. The CDR3 loop spans 17 amino acids. CDR3 nucleotide sequence: TGCACCAGCAGCCATCTCTCGCTCCCTTCCTGGCATTACGAGCAGTACTTC. Protein product: CTSSHLSLPSWHYEQYF.

This chain links TRBV7-9 with TRBJ2-7, with D possibly matching TRBD2 (5 bases). Trimming cost V 0 bases and J 2 bases, with 5 bases left between them. The CDR3 is made up of 13 amino acids. Germline CDR1 reads SEHNR; CDR2 reads FQNEAQ (reference sequence). DNA of the CDR3: TGTGCCAGCAGCTTAGCCGGGACCTACGAGCAGTACTTC. This encodes CASSLAGTYEQYF.

This clone turned up a few times. The genes are TRBV5-1 and TRBJ2-3; no reliable D call. The germline CDR1 and CDR2 sequences are SGHRS and YFSETQ. V lost 4 bases and J lost 4, with 7 bases in between. This CDR3 comprises 12 residues. CDR3 DNA: TGCGCCAGCAGCCCGCCGGCAGATACGCAGTATTTT. This gives the protein CASSPPADTQYF.

The chain is built from TRBV25-1 and TRBJ1-2, with D possibly TRBD1 on 6 matching bases. Trimming pared 8 bases from V and 6 bases from J, leaving 19 bases between. The length of the CDR3 is 14 residues. CDR1 MGHDK and CDR2 SYGVNS come from the germline V gene. The CDR3 bases are TGTGCCAGCTCCATCGGGGGGGCGCTTAATGGCTACACCTTC. It specifies CASSIGGALNGYTF.

This chain connects TRBV18 to TRBJ1-4; weak D call: TRBD1 (5 bases). The V and J ends lost 6 bases and 7 bases respectively, with 15 bases between them. Germline V lookup: CDR1 KGHSH, CDR2 LQKENI. This CDR3 region has 14 residues. CDR3 protein: CASSPGDVGEKLFF. The CDR3 DNA is TGTGCCAGCTCTCCGGGGGACGTCGGTGAAAAACTGTTTTTT.

This chain uses TRBV2 with TRBJ2-3; D not resolved. The V and J ends lost 3 bases and 8 bases respectively, with 15 bases between them. The CDR3 totals 14 residues. CDR1 is SNHLY, CDR2 FYNNEI, per germline. The CDR3 spells CASSDRSFYITQYF. The CDR3 bases are TGTGCCAGCAGTGATCGGAGCTTCTATATTACGCAGTATTTT.

The chain carries TRBV10-3 and TRBJ2-1; D unclear. CDR1 is ENHRY and CDR2 is SYGVKD in the germline V gene. Trimming removed 5 bases from V and 5 bases from J, with 10 bases in between. The CDR3 has 13 residues. This CDR3 reads CAISSGSNNEQFF. Written as DNA, the CDR3 is TGTGCCATCAGTAGTGGCTCGAACAATGAGCAGTTCTTC.

The rearrangement uses TRBV10-3 and TRBJ1-1; D may be TRBD1 (6 bases). The CDR3 spans 15 residues. CDR1 ENHRY and CDR2 SYGVKD come from the germline V gene. Trimming cost V 6 bases and J 1 base, with 15 bases left between them. The CDR3 region has the DNA TGTGCCATCAGACTAGCGACAGGAACGAACACTGAAGCTTTCTTT. It is translated as CAIRLATGTNTEAFF.

This clone was counted a few times. CDR3 amino acids: CASSPGLNTGELFF. The CDR3 coding sequence is TGTGCCAGCAGCCCGGGACTTAACACCGGGGAGCTGTTTTTT. This chain joins TRBV7-9 and TRBJ2-2, with a weak D call TRBD2 (6 bases). V shed 5 bases and J shed 2 bases, with 9 bases lying between them. The CDR3 spans 14 residues. Germline lookup yields CDR1 SEHNR and CDR2 FQNEAQ (reference sequence).

Only a few counts were recorded for this clone. The rearrangement joins TRBV15 to TRBJ2-2, with no clear D. The CDR3 is made up of 12 amino acids. Germline V gene sequence: CDR1 LNHNV, CDR2 YYDKDF (reference sequence). V dropped 5 bases and J dropped 7 bases, with 8 bases sitting between them. The CDR3 DNA follows: TGTGCCACCAGCTCCCCCCTCGGGGAGCTGTTTTTT. Translation gives CATSSPLGELFF.

The J gene is TRBJ2-5, the V gene TRBV4-2; weak D call: TRBD1 (5 bases). V lost 1 base and J lost 4, with 10 bases in between. Germline V CDR1 and CDR2: LGHNA, YNFKEQ. This CDR3 region has 14 residues. The CDR3 sequence: CASSQGQGTETQYF. The CDR3 DNA reads TGTGCCAGCAGCCAAGGGCAGGGAACAGAGACCCAGTACTTC.

The DNA of the CDR3 is TGTGCCAGCAGTGGGACAGGAGGGGAGACCCAGTACTTC. Its translation: CASSGTGGETQYF. The rearrangement joins TRBV2 to TRBJ2-5, with a weak D call TRBD1 (7 bases). Germline V gene data show CDR1 as SNHLY and CDR2 as FYNNEI. The V and J ends lost 4 bases and 5 bases respectively, with 11 bases between them. This CDR3 has 13 residues.

The CDR3 DNA reads as TGTGCCAGCAGTACGCAAGGAGTCTCCTATAATTCACCCCTCCACTTT. This codes for CASSTQGVSYNSPLHF. The chain recombines TRBV27 with TRBJ1-6; D unclear. This CDR3 is 16 amino acids long. V was pared by 5 bases and J by 0 bases, with 11 bases between. Germline-derived CDR1 and CDR2 are MNHEY and SMNVEV (reference sequence).

This clone came up once. In DNA form, the CDR3 reads TGTGCCAGCAGCTTACAGGGGGCTGGCGGAAACACCATATATTTT. The encoded protein is CASSLQGAGGNTIYF. V usage is TRBV5-5 and J usage is TRBJ1-3, with TRBD1 identical over 9 bases. The germline V gene has CDR1 SGHKS and CDR2 YYEKEE (reference sequence). V lost 2 bases and J lost 4; bases outside the gene matches: 4. The CDR3 is 15 amino acids.

The table lists this clone with a few counts. The gene calls are TRBV3-1 (or the pseudogene TRBV3-2) and TRBJ2-1; a weak D match, TRBD2 (6 bases). Germline CDR1 LGHDT, CDR2 YNNKEL (reference sequence). The CDR3 is 17 residues long. V lost 1 base, J lost 1 base, and 14 bases lay in between. CDR3 nucleotide sequence: TGTGCCAGCAGCCAAGTGTTGCGGGACGAATCCTACAATGAGCAGTTCTTC. Residues: CASSQVLRDESYNEQFF.

This chain uses TRBV25-1 with TRBJ1-1; no reliable D call. Per the germline V gene, CDR1 is MGHDK and CDR2 is SYGVNS. V was shortened by 2 bases and J by 1 base, with 8 bases between the two germline ends. The CDR3 contains 14 residues. The CDR3 DNA sequence: TGTGCCAGCAGTGAAAGAAACAAGAACACTGAAGCTTTCTTT. Its translation: CASSERNKNTEAFF.

Only a few counts were recorded for this clone. The chain combines TRBV5-4 with TRBJ2-7; 11 bases are a match to TRBD1. The CDR3 sequence is 15 residues long. Germline V gene lookup returns CDR1 SGHNT and CDR2 YYREEE (reference sequence). V was pared by 3 bases and J by 7 bases, with 9 bases of the junction left unmatched. CDR3 residues: CASSYRTGGAGEQYF. CDR3 nucleotides: TGTGCCAGCAGCTACCGGACAGGGGGCGCGGGGGAGCAGTACTTC.

The chain combines TRBV5-3 with TRBJ2-7; 8 bases are a match to TRBD1. TRBV5-3 is noted as an ORF with a role that remains uncertain. The CDR3 consists of 14 residues. V was pared by 8 bases and J by 4 bases, with 11 bases of the junction left unmatched. CDR3 amino acids: CASKHTGGHYEQYF. For the CDR3, the DNA is TGTGCCAGTAAGCACACAGGGGGGCATTACGAGCAGTACTTC.

The genes are TRBV5-6 and TRBJ2-1; 12 nucleotides align to TRBD2. The CDR3 sequence is 15 residues long. The V segment lost 4 bases and the J segment 4 bases; nucleotides outside the gene matches: 3. CDR1 is SGHDT and CDR2 is YYEEEE in the germline V gene. The CDR3, as DNA: TGTGCCAGCAGCATCGGACTAGCGGGGTACAATGAGCAGTTCTTC. It translates to CASSIGLAGYNEQFF.

The CDR3 spells CASSSYGGELFF. The CDR3 DNA reads as TGTGCCAGCAGCTCGTACGGGGGGGAGCTGTTTTTT. This chain connects TRBV7-2 to TRBJ2-2; D is unclear. The CDR3 loop spans 12 amino acids. Trimming removed 4 bases from V and 8 bases from J, with 8 bases in between. The germline V gene has CDR1 SGHTA and CDR2 FQGNSA.

The chain is built from TRBV7-2 and TRBJ1-5; possible D gene TRBD1, 6 bases. This CDR3 has 17 amino acids. Trimming left V 2 bases short and J 1 base short, with 15 bases between. Germline lookup yields CDR1 SGHTA and CDR2 FQGNSA. The CDR3 spells CASSLLGAALSNQPQHF. CDR3 sequence (DNA): TGTGCCAGCAGCTTATTGGGGGCGGCCTTGAGCAATCAGCCCCAGCATTTT.

The chain employs TRBV2 and TRBJ1-6; D perhaps matches TRBD1 (5 bases). V lost 4 bases to trimming and J lost 1 base, with 11 bases between them. In germline, CDR1 is SNHLY, CDR2 FYNNEI. This CDR3 comprises 16 residues. This CDR3 reads CASSGGLISYNSPLHF. The DNA of the CDR3 is TGTGCCAGCAGTGGGGGCCTTATTTCCTATAATTCACCCCTCCACTTT.